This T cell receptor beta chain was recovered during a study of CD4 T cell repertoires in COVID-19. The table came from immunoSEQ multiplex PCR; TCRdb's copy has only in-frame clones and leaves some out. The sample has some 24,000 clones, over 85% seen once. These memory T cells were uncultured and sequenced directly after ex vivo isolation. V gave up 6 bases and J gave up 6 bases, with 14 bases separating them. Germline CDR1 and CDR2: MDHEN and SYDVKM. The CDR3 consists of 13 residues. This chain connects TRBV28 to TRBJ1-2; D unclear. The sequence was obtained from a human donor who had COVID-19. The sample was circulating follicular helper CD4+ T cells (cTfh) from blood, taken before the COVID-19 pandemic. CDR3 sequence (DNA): TGTGCCAGCAGCCGAGACTTTACTCATGGCTACACCTTC. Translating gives CASSRDFTHGYTF.